What follows describes a single T cell receptor beta chain. The antigen remains undetermined. The sample comes from a study of T cell responses to AZD1222 COVID-19 vaccine. This CDR3 comprises 12 residues. V was shortened by 6 bases and J by 3 bases, with 9 bases between the two germline ends. Germline assignment: CDR1 SQVTM and CDR2 ANQGSEA. Sequencing was performed with immunoSEQ multiplex PCR; in TCRdb, only in-frame clones are kept and a portion is missing. In the table there are tens of thousands of clones, 84% of which are singletons. Study conclusions and caveats: Within unmutated variant regions lay the reported targets of nearly half of spike-specific TCRs.

The clonotype comes from an adult in good health. The material was peripheral blood, obtained on day 0 of AZD1222 vaccination. V is TRBV29-1 and J is TRBJ2-4; perhaps TRBD1 as D (6 bases). CDR3 DNA: TGCAGCGTACGGGACAACAAAAACATTCAGTACTTC. This codes for CSVRDNKNIQYF.